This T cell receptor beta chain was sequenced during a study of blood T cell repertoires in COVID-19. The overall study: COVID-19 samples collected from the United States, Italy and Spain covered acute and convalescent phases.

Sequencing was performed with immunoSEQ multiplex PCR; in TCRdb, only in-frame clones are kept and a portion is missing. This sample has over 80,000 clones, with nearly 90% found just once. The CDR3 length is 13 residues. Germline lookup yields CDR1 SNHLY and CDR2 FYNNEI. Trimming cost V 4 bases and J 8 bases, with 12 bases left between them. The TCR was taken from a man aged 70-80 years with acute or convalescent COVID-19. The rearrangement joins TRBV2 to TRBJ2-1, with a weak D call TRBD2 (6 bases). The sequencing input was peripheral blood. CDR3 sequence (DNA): TGTGCCAGCAGTGCGGCGGGGTTACATGAGCAGTTCTTC. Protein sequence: CASSAAGLHEQFF.